This T cell receptor beta chain derives from a study of preoperative IRX-2 immunotherapy in early breast cancer (dated 2019 in TCRdb). Receptors were amplified or captured by the immunoSEQ multiplex PCR assay. The table comes from immuneACCESS by way of TCRdb, which keeps in-frame sequences with V and J called. Part of the clones is missing from these tables; in studies checked, under half for an unresolved V gene and the rest for unknown reasons. This sample holds fewer than 25,000 clones; 70% to 90% were observed only once. The ten largest clones take up about 30% of the sample. The sample's treatment or condition label is to be understood as: preoperative locoregional IRX-2 cytokine immunotherapy. The samples were obtained from a phase Ib study in which preoperative, locoregional IRX-2 cytokine immunotherapy intended to prime immune responses was tested. Patients with early-stage breast cancer who were given IRX-2 before surgery served as donors.

Taken from cysteine to phenylalanine, the CDR3 has 11 residues. Of all the DNA, just the CDR3 is kept, 33 bases in frame from base 1. For CDR1 and CDR2, the germline V gene (reference sequence) lists PRHDT and FYEKMQ. For this chain, trimming is 10 bases at the V end and 6 bases at the J end, and the number of junction bases without a gene match is 2. Comment on this clone: No antigen is known for it. Base qualities were left out, and no much larger clone turns up one base away.

This receptor chain uses TRBV13 and TRBJ2-7; 11 junctional bases match TRBD1. The TCR originated in a human donor with breast cancer. The source was tumor tissue, collected after IRX-2 immunotherapy. The CDR3 region: CATGTGGEQYF. The DNA sequence is TGTGCCACCGGGACAGGGGGCGAGCAGTACTTC.